This T cell receptor (beta chain) was captured by sequencing in a study of T cells after posttransplantation cyclophosphamide. This clone showed up many times. What it recognizes is unknown. Study-wide points: Recipient CMV seropositivity and CMV reactivation strongly tracked TRB clonality. Blood and skin or GI T cell repertoires showed limited TRB overlap.

Peripheral blood was collected from the related graft donor on the marrow donation day. This CDR3 region has 11 residues. Germline V gene sequence: CDR1 MNHEY, CDR2 SVGAGI. Between the trimmed V and J ends, which lost 6 bases and 7 bases, there was a span of 9 bases. Repertoires were generated with immunoSEQ multiplex PCR, while TCRdb's copy carries only in-frame clones and drops some. The sample is made up of around 28,000 clones, none counted only once. Sequences were obtained from PBMCs. This TCR derives from a woman aged 60-75 years in good health, CMV-negative, and a related stem cell transplant donor. The gene calls are TRBV6-5 and TRBJ1-1; possibly TRBD1 for D (6 bases). This chain's CDR3 is CASRRQVEAFF. The CDR3 bases are TGTGCCAGCAGAAGACAGGTTGAAGCTTTCTTT.